This T cell receptor (beta chain) was obtained from a study of beta chain features in type 1 diabetes. Turning to this clone: Its antigen is undetermined.

The CDR3 consists of 16 residues. V dropped 3 bases and J dropped 6 bases, with 15 bases sitting between them. CDR1 and CDR2 (germline): SGHDN, FVKESK. Study findings and constraints: Shorter TCRB CDR3s, moderately but significantly so, marked every one of the four CD4+ subsets in Type 1 diabetes patients. Junctions at VDJ sites from type 1 diabetes patients had fewer insertions and more deletions.

Expressed TCRB transcripts were sequenced because the isolated RNA had all been reverse transcribed beforehand. It was found that naive, central memory and regulatory T cell samples averaged approximately 3.5 million reads. The assay was immunoSEQ multiplex PCR, and TCRdb's table has in-frame clones only and misses some. The table has 600,000 to 700,000 clones, under 15% seen once. This receptor was taken from a man aged 25 to 40 with type 1 diabetes. Sequenced input: naive CD4+ T cells from blood. J is TRBJ1-6 and V is TRBV14; no firm D call. The CDR3 DNA follows: TGTGCCAGCAGCCAGCAACGGGCCCCAGTTAATTCACCCCTCCACTTT. Translation gives CASSQQRAPVNSPLHF.